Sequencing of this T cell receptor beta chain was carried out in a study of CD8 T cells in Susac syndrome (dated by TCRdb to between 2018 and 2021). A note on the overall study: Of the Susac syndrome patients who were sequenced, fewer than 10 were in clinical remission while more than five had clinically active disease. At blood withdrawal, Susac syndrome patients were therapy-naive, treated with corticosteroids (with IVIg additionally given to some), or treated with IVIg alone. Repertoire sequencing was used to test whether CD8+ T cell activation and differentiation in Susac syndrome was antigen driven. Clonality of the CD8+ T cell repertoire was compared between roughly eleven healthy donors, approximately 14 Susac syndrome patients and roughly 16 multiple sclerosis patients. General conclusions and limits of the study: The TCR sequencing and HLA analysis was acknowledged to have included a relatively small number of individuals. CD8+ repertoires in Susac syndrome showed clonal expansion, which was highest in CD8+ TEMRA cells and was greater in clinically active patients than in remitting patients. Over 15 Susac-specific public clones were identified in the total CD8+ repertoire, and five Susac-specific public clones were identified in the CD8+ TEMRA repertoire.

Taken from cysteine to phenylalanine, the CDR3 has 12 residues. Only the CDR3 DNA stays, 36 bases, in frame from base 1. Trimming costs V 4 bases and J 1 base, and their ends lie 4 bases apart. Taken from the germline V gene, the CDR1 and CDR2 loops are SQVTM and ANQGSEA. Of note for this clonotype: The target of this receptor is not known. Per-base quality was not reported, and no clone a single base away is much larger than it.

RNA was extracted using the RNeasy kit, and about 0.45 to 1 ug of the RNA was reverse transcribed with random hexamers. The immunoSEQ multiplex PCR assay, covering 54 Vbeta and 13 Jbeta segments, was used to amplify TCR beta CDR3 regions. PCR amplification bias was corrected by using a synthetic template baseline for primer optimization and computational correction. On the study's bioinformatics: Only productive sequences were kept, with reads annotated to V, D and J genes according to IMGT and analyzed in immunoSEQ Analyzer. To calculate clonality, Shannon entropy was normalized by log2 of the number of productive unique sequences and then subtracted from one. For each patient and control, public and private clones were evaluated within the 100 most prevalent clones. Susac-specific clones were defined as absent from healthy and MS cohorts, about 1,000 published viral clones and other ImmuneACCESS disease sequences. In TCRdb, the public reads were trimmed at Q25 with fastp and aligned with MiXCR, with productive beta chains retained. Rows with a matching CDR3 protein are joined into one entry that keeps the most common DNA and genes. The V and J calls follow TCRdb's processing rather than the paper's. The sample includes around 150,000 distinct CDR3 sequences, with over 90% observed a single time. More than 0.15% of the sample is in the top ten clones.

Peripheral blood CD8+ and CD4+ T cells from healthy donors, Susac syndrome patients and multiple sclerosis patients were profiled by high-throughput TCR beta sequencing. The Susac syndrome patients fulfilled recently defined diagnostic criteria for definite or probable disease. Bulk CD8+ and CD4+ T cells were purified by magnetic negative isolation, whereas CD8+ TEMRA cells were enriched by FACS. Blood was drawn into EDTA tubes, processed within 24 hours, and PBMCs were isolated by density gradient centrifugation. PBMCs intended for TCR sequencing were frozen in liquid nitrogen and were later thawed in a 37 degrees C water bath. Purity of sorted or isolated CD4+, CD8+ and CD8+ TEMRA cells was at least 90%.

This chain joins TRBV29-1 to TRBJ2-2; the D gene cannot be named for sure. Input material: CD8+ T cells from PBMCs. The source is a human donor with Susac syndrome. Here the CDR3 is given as CSVGQNTGELFF. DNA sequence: TGCAGCGTTGGCCAGAACACCGGGGAGCTGTTTTTT.